The entry below describes one T cell receptor (beta chain). What it binds is unknown. V was cut by 6 bases and J by 8 bases, with 19 bases left in between. Germline V gene data show CDR1 as MNHEY and CDR2 as SMNVEV (reference sequence). The CDR3 sequence is 14 residues long. The sample is drawn from a study of cytomegalovirus exposure and HLA in healthy donors. For the study at large: Samples from HLA-typed donors yielded about 85 million unique TCRs in an early data release. Notes on the study in general: TCR beta V segments were, for the most part, productive about 87% or about 30% of the time in an earlier analysis. The authors considered a cluster of highly shared sequence variants likely to be a sequencing artifact.

It was with 60 Vbeta and 13 Jbeta primers that the PCR ran. Profiled with immunoSEQ multiplex PCR; TCRdb holds only in-frame clones, not every one. This sample has roughly 100,000 clones, with about 81% found just once. V gene TRBV27 combines with J gene TRBJ1-2; D is possibly TRBD1 (5 bases). Sequences were obtained from PBMCs. This clonotype was sampled from a man younger than 45 in good health and CMV-seronegative. The CDR3 is CASSRPGEPEGYTF. The CDR3, as DNA: TGTGCCAGCAGCAGACCGGGGGAACCAGAAGGCTACACCTTC.